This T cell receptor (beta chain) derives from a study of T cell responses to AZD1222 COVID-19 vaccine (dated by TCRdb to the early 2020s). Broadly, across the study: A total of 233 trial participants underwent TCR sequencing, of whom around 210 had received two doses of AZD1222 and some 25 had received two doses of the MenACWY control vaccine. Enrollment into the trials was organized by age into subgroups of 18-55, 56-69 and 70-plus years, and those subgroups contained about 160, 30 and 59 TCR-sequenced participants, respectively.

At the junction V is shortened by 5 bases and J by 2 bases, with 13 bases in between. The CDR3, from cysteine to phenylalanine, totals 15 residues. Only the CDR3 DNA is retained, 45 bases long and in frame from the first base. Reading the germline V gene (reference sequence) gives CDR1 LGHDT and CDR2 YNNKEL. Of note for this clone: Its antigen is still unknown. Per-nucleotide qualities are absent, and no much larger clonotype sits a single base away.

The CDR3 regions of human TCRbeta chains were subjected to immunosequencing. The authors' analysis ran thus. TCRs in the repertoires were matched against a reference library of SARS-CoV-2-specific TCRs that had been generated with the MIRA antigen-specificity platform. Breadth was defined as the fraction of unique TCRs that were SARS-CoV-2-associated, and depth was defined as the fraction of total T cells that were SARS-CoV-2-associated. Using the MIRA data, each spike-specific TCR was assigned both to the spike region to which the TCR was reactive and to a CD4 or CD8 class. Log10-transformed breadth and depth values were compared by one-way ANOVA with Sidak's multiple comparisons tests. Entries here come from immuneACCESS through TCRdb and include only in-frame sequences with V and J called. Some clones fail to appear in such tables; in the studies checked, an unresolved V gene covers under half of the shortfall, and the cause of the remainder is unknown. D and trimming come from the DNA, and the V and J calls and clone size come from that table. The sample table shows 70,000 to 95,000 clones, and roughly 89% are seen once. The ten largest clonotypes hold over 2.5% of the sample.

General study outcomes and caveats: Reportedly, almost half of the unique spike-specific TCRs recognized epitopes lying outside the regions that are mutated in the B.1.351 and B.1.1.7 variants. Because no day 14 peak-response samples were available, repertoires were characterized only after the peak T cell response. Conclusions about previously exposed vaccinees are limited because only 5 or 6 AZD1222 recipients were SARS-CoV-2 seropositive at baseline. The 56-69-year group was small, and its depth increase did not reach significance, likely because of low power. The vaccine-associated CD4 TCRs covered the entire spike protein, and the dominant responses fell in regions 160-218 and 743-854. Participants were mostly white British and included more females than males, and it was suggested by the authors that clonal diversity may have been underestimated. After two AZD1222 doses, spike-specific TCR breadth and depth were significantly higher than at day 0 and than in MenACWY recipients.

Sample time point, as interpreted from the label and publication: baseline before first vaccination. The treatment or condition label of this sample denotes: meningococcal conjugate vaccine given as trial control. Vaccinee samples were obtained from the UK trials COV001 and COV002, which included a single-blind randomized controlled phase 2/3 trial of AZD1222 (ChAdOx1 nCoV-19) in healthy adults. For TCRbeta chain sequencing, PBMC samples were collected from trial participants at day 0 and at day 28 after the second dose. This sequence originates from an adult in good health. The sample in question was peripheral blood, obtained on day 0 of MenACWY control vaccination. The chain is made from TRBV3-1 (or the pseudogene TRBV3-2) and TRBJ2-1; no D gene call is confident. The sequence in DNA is TGTGCCAGCAGCTCCCGTCAGTTACCCTACAATGAGCAGTTCTTC. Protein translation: CASSSRQLPYNEQFF.